Following are 19 T cell receptor beta chains from one sample sequenced in a study of blood T cell repertoires in COVID-19. Repertoires were generated with immunoSEQ multiplex PCR, while TCRdb's copy carries only in-frame clones and drops some. Of some 120,000 clones in the sample, 79% are singletons; the top ten hold roughly 35%. The specimen sequenced was peripheral blood. The receptors were sampled from a man between 35 and 55 years old with active or convalescent COVID-19.

The chain is built from TRBV29-1 and TRBJ2-2; 8 positions match TRBD1. Trimming took 7 bases from V and 1 from J; bases not matched to a gene: 5. The CDR3 consists of 14 residues. Germline V gene sequence: CDR1 SQVTM, CDR2 ANQGSEA. In DNA, the CDR3 is TGCAGCGCAACGGGACAGGTGAACACCGGGGAGCTGTTTTTT. Residues: CSATGQVNTGELFF.

The chain couples TRBV27 to TRBJ2-3; 9 positions agree with TRBD2. Germline V gives CDR1 MNHEY, CDR2 SMNVEV (reference sequence). This CDR3 has 15 amino acids. V lost 5 bases and J lost 2; bases outside the gene matches: 5. The CDR3 DNA reads as TGTGCCAGCAGTCGACGGACTAGCGACACAGATACGCAGTATTTT. Protein sequence: CASSRRTSDTDTQYF.

The chain links TRBV9 to TRBJ1-3, with D unresolved. CDR1 is SGDLS and CDR2 is YYNGEE in the germline V gene. The CDR3 loop spans 15 amino acids. Trimming cost V 0 bases and J 1 base, with 8 bases left between them. CDR3 region: CASSVGRESGNTIYF. In DNA, the CDR3 is TGTGCCAGCAGCGTAGGGCGGGAATCTGGAAACACCATATATTTT.

The rearrangement uses TRBV5-6 and TRBJ2-1; 12 nucleotides match TRBD1. The CDR3 runs 17 residues. V lost 3 bases, J lost 8 bases, and 12 bases stayed unmatched. Per germline, CDR1 SGHDT and CDR2 YYEEEE. DNA of the CDR3: TGTGCCAGCAGCTCCTATTCCCCGGGACAGGGGGCGGATGAGCAGTTCTTC. Translating gives CASSSYSPGQGADEQFF.

The chain links TRBV10-3 to TRBJ1-4, with 8 bases lining up with TRBD1. V was clipped by 3 bases and J by 2 bases; unmatched bases: 14. Germline V gene data show CDR1 as ENHRY and CDR2 as SYGVKD. CDR3 length: 19 residues. The CDR3 spells CAISEPTGAGGATNEKLFF. CDR3 coding DNA: TGTGCCATCAGTGAACCTACGGGGGCAGGGGGCGCCACTAATGAAAAACTGTTTTTT.

This clone was seen just once. The chain recombines TRBV6-4 with TRBJ1-2; D remains ambiguous. CDR1 MRHNA and CDR2 SNTAGT come from the germline V gene. The V and J ends lost 7 bases and 4 bases respectively, with 19 bases between them. CDR3 size: 15 residues. The CDR3 DNA follows: TGTGCCAGCACTCCAGATCCCGGCGGAACCTATGGCTACACCTTC. Residues: CASTPDPGGTYGYTF.

The CDR3 DNA is TGCGCCAGCAGCCAAACAGGGACAGTGAGTCAGGGCTACACCTTC. Residues: CASSQTGTVSQGYTF. The chain uses TRBV4-3 and TRBJ1-2; 7 bases are a match to TRBD1. Germline values: CDR1 LGHNA, CDR2 YSLEER. The CDR3 consists of 15 residues. V was clipped by 2 bases and J by 8 bases; unmatched bases: 11.

The chain has TRBV7-6 and TRBJ2-3, with D possibly being TRBD2 (6 bases). CDR1 is SGHVS and CDR2 is FNYEAQ in the germline V gene. The V end was cut by 5 bases, the J end by 9 bases, with 6 bases between. The CDR3 length is 10 residues. CDR3: CASSRETQYF. CDR3 sequence (DNA): TGTGCCAGCAGCCGGGAGACGCAGTATTTT.

V is TRBV29-1 and J is TRBJ2-2, with TRBD1 as a possible D gene (5 bases). This CDR3 is built from 12 residues. Germline lookup yields CDR1 SQVTM and CDR2 ANQGSEA. The V and J ends lost 5 bases and 7 bases respectively, with 11 bases between them. CDR3 loop: CSVLRGGGELFF. The CDR3 coding sequence is TGCAGCGTTCTTAGGGGCGGCGGGGAGCTGTTTTTT.

The chain joins TRBV19 to TRBJ2-6, with D possibly matching TRBD1 (5 bases). Germline V gene data show CDR1 as LNHDA and CDR2 as SQIVND (reference sequence). There are 15 residues in the CDR3. Between the trimmed V and J ends, which lost 6 bases and 4 bases, there was a span of 13 bases. CDR3 loop: CASRTGPGGANVLTF. For the CDR3, the DNA is TGTGCCAGTAGAACAGGTCCCGGGGGGGCCAACGTCCTGACTTTC.

The J gene is TRBJ2-3, the V gene TRBV27; 7 nucleotides align to TRBD1. Germline CDR1 MNHEY, CDR2 SMNVEV (reference sequence). Trimming removed 7 bases from V and 3 bases from J; junction bases left unmatched: 13. The CDR3 is 16 amino acids. The CDR3 bases are TGTGCCAGCATGACTGACCGGGACAGAGGGACAGATACGCAGTATTTT. Its protein is CASMTDRDRGTDTQYF.

This chain uses TRBV9 with TRBJ2-3, with 13 bases that match TRBD2. Germline lookup yields CDR1 SGDLS and CDR2 YYNGEE. The length of the CDR3 is 18 residues. V was clipped by 3 bases and J by 0 bases; unmatched bases: 7. The CDR3 bases are TGTGCCAGCAGCGGCGGACTAGCGGGAGCAGGCAGCACAGATACGCAGTATTTT. It encodes CASSGGLAGAGSTDTQYF.

V and J are TRBV12-5 and TRBJ2-7, with a tentative D call TRBD2 (5 bases). Per germline, CDR1 LGHNT and CDR2 FRNRAP. The CDR3 has 14 residues. Trimming removed 4 bases at V and 3 bases at J, with 13 bases between. CDR3 sequence reads: CASGWGGGDYEQYF. CDR3 in DNA: TGTGCTAGTGGTTGGGGTGGAGGAGACTACGAGCAGTACTTC.

The chain recombines TRBV5-1 with TRBJ1-1; D is unresolved. Germline loops: CDR1 SGHRS, CDR2 YFSETQ. The CDR3 has 14 residues. The V and J ends lost 4 bases and 1 base respectively, with 11 bases between them. CDR3 DNA sequence: TGCGCCAGCAGCCCATGGACTTCGAACACTGAAGCTTTCTTT. This translates into CASSPWTSNTEAFF.

This chain joins TRBV6-5 and TRBJ1-6, with 9 bases fitting TRBD1. Germline lookup yields CDR1 MNHEY and CDR2 SVGAGI. The length of the CDR3 is 15 residues. V gave up 6 bases and J gave up 4 bases; unmatched junction bases: 4. CDR3 coding DNA: TGTGCCAGCAGCCTTGACAGGGGGTATAATTCACCCCTCCACTTT. Translated: CASSLDRGYNSPLHF.

This chain joins TRBV10-3 and TRBJ1-2; no firm D call. This CDR3 region has 13 residues. CDR1 and CDR2 from the germline V gene are ENHRY and SYGVKD. The V and J ends lost 7 bases and 7 bases respectively, with 16 bases between them. The CDR3 DNA reads as TGTGCCATCACTCTGGAGAGTTTAGGTGGCTACACCTTC. Amino acids: CAITLESLGGYTF.

The chain uses TRBV27 and TRBJ2-7, with D unclear. V lost 2 bases, J lost 2 bases, and 10 bases lay in between. Germline V gives CDR1 MNHEY, CDR2 SMNVEV (reference sequence). The CDR3 is 14 amino acids. CDR3 sequence: CASSLLGPPYEQYF. CDR3 DNA sequence: TGTGCCAGCAGTTTACTAGGTCCCCCCTACGAGCAGTACTTC.

This chain links TRBV7-3 with TRBJ2-3; 8 nucleotides align to TRBD1. CDR3 length: 14 amino acids. Trimming at V came to 5 bases and at J to 2 bases, leaving 3 bases not matched to a gene. Germline CDR1 reads SGHTA; CDR2 reads FQGTGA. The CDR3 sequence: CASSQGQVTDTQYF. The CDR3 DNA reads TGTGCCAGCAGCCAGGGACAGGTCACAGATACGCAGTATTTT.

This clone has a single count. The chain has TRBV15 and TRBJ2-5; no clear D. V was shortened by 0 bases and J by 0 bases, with 8 bases between the two germline ends. CDR1 and CDR2 from the germline V gene are LNHNV and YYDKDF (reference sequence). The CDR3 runs 15 residues. The CDR3 loop reads CATSRDRDNQETQYF. CDR3 nucleotide sequence: TGTGCCACCAGCAGAGATCGAGACAACCAAGAGACCCAGTACTTC.